This T cell receptor (beta chain) was captured by sequencing in a study of technical replicates of blood from a few donors. The V gene end was trimmed by 6 bases and the J gene end by 4 bases; junction bases not matched to a gene: 10. The CDR3 has 15 residues. Germline V gene data show CDR1 as KGHSH and CDR2 as LQKENI. TCRdb's table, derived via immunoSEQ multiplex PCR, lists solely in-frame clones and lacks some. The data contain about 90,000 clones, around 94% of them singletons. This clone was recorded once. The sequenced material came from T cells isolated from PBMCs. The J gene is TRBJ2-5, the V gene TRBV18; the match to TRBD1 covers 8 bases. The sequence came from a human donor in good health. CDR3 loop: CASSRGTGGGETQYF. The DNA for the CDR3 is TGTGCCAGCTCCCGTGGGACAGGTGGGGGAGAGACCCAGTACTTC.